The next 3 T cell receptor beta chains were all read from a single sample in a study of blood T cell repertoires in COVID-19. Sequencing used immunoSEQ multiplex PCR; TCRdb keeps in-frame clones, though not all of them. This table has under 450,000 clones, 90% to 95% appearing once. Sequencing was carried out using PBMCs or T cells enriched from blood (not recorded which). The receptors originated from a woman aged 40-49 years who had been exposed to COVID-19.

V is TRBV5-8 and J is TRBJ1-4, with D tentatively TRBD1 (5 bases). The germline CDR1 and CDR2 sequences are SGHTS and YDEGEE. V dropped 2 bases and J dropped 6 bases, with 14 bases sitting between them. The CDR3 sequence is 15 residues long. This CDR3 reads CASSFTGRKDEKLFF. The CDR3 coding sequence is TGTGCCAGCAGCTTCACAGGCCGCAAGGATGAAAAACTGTTTTTT.

The V call is TRBV7-2, the J call TRBJ2-7; tentative D call: TRBD1 (6 bases). Trimming removed 2 bases at V and 2 bases at J, with 13 bases between. This CDR3 is built from 15 residues. CDR1 is SGHTA, CDR2 FQGNSA, per germline. This chain's CDR3 is CASSLHPGEPYEQYF. CDR3 sequence (DNA): TGTGCCAGCAGCTTACACCCAGGGGAACCCTACGAGCAGTACTTC.

The V gene is TRBV11-2, the J gene TRBJ2-5; TRBD2 agrees at 13 bases. Germline trimming cut 4 bases from V and 9 bases from J; bases unmatched to any gene: 11. This CDR3 has 16 amino acids. Germline CDR1 is SGHAT and CDR2 is FQNNGV. DNA of the CDR3: TGTGCCAGCAGCTCGCTGACTAGCGGGGGGTCGGCGGCCCAGTACTTC. Amino acid sequence: CASSSLTSGGSAAQYF.